The clone carrying this T cell receptor (beta chain) was picked up a small number of times. The TCRbeta library was prepared with unique molecular identifiers. One entry per CDR3 protein results from TCRdb running MiXCR on the PCR reads. The sample carries about 360,000 distinct CDR3 sequences, 10% to 15% recorded once. The data stem from a study of T-cell reconstitution after alpha-beta-depleted transplantation in children. The ends lost 3 bases at V and 1 base at J; junction bases unmatched: 11. CDR1 and CDR2 from the germline V gene are SGDLS and YYNGEE. This CDR3 region has 18 residues. Sample: PBMCs, taken from the stem cell graft. V gene TRBV9 combines with J gene TRBJ2-1; TRBD2 matches at 9 bases. The sequence came from a human donor who donated a stem cell graft to a child with Fanconi anemia. The CDR3 DNA sequence: TGTGCCAGCAGCGCCTCATTACGGCGGGGGGGGTCCTACAATGAGCAGTTCTTC. This translates into CASSASLRRGGSYNEQFF.